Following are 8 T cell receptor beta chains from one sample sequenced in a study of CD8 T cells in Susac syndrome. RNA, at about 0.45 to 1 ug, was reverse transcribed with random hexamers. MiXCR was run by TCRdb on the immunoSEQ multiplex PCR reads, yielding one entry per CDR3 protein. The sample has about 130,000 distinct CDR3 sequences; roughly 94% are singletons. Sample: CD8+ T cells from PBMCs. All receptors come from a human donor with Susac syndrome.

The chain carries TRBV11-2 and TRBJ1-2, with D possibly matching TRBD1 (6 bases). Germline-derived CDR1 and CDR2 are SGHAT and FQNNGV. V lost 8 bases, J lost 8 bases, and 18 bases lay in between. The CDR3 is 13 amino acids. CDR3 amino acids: CASAEGGAIGYTF. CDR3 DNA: TGTGCCAGCGCTGAGGGGGGGGCGATCGGCTACACCTTC. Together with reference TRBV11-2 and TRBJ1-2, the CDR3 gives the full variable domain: EAGVAQSPRYKIIEKRQSVAFWCNPISGHATLYWYQQILGQGPKLLIQFQNNGVVDDSQLPKDRFSAERLKGVDSTLKIQPAKLEDSAVYLCASAEGGAIGYTFGSGTRLTVV.

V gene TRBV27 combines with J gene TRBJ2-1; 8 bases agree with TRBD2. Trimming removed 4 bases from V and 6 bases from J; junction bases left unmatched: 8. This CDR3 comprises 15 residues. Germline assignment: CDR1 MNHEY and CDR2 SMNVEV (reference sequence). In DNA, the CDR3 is TGTGCCAGCAGTTGGGGGGGGCTAGCGGGCAATGAGCAGTTCTTC. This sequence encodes CASSWGGLAGNEQFF.

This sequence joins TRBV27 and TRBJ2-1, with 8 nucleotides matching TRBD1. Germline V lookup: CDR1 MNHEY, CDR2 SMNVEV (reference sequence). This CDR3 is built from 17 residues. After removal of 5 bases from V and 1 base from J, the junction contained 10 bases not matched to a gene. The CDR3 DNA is TGTGCCAGCAGTCCCCCAGGACAGGGTTGGTCCTACAATGAGCAGTTCTTC. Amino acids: CASSPPGQGWSYNEQFF.

CDR3 nucleotides: TGCGCCAGCAGCCAAGGAGGATTCATGAACACTGAAGCTTTCTTT. Protein sequence: CASSQGGFMNTEAFF. The V and J genes are TRBV4-1 and TRBJ1-1; no clear D. Trimming shortened V by 1 base and J by 0 bases, and 9 bases separated the two germline ends. CDR3 size: 15 residues. The V gene's germline CDR1 is MGHRA and CDR2 YSYEKL.

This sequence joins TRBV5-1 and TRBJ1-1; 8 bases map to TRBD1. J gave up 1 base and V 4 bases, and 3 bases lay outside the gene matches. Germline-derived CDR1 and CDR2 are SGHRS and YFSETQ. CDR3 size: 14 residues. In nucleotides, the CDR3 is TGCGCCAGCAGCGGGGGGACAGGGAACACTGAAGCTTTCTTT. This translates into CASSGGTGNTEAFF.

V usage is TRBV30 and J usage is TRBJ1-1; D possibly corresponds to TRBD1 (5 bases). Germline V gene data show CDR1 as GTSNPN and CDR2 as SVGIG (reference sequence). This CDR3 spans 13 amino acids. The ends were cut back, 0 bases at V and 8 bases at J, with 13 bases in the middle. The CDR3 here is CAWSVAGIPEAFF. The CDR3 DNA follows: TGTGCCTGGAGTGTCGCAGGGATCCCCGAAGCTTTCTTT.

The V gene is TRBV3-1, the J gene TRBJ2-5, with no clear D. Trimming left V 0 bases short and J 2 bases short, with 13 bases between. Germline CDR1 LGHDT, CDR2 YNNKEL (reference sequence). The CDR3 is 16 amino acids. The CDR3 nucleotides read TGTGCCAGCAGCCAAGAATGGGGTTTCACTCAAGAGACCCAGTACTTC. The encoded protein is CASSQEWGFTQETQYF.

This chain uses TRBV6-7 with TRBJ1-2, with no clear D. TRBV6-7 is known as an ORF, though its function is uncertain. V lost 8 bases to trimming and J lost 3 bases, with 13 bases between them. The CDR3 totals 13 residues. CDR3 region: CASARTDYYGYTF. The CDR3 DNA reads TGTGCCAGCGCAAGGACGGATTACTATGGCTACACCTTC.